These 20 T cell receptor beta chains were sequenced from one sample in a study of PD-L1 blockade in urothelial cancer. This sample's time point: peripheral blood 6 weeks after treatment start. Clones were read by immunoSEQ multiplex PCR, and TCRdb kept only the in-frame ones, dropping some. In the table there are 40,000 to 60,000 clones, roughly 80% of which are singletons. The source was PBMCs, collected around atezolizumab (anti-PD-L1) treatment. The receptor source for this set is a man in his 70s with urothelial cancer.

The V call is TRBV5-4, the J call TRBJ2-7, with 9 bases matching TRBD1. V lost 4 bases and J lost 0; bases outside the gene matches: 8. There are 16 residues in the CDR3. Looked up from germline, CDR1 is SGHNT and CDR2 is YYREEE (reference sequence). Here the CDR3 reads CASSTGTGWASYEQYF. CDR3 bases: TGTGCCAGCAGCACAGGGACAGGGTGGGCCTCCTACGAGCAGTACTTC.

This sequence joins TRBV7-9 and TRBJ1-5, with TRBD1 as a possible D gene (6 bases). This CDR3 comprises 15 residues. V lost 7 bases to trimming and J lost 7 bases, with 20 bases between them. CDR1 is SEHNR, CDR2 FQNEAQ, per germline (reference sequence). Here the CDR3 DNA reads TGTGCCAGCACGCAAGGGGGAGGGGGACACCAGCCCCAGCATTTT. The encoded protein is CASTQGGGGHQPQHF. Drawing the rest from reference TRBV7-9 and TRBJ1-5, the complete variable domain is DTGVSQNPRHKITKRGQNVTFRCDPISEHNRLYWYRQTLGQGPEFLTYFQNEAQLEKSRLLSDRFSAERPKGSFSTLEIQRTEQGDSAMYLCASTQGGGGHQPQHFGDGTRLSIL.

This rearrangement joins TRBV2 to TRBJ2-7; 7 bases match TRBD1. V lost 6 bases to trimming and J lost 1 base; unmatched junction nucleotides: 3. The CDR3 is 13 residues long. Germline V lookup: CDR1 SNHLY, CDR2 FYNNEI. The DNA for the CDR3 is TGTGCCAGCAGAAGACAGGGATCCTACGAGCAGTACTTC. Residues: CASRRQGSYEQYF.

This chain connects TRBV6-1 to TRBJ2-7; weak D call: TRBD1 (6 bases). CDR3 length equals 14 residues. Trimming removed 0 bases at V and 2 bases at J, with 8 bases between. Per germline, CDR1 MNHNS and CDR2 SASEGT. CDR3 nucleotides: TGTGCCAGCAGTGAAGCGGGACATCCCTACGAGCAGTACTTC. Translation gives CASSEAGHPYEQYF.

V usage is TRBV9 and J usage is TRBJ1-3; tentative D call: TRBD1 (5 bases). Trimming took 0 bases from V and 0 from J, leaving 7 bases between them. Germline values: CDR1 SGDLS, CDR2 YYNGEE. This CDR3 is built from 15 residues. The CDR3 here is CASSVGQTSGNTIYF. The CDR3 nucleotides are TGTGCCAGCAGCGTAGGACAGACCTCTGGAAACACCATATATTTT.

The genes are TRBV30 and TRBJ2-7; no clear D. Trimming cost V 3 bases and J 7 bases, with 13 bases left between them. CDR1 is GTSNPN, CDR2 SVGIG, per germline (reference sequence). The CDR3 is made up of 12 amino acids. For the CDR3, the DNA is TGTGCCTGGAGGTCCTTTACAAAGGAGCAGTACTTC. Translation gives CAWRSFTKEQYF.

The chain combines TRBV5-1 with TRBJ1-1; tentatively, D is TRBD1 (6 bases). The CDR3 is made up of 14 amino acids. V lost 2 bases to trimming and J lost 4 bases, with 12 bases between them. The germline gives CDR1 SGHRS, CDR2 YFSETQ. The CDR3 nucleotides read TGCGCCAGCAGCTTTGAACAGGGAAGCACTGAAGCTTTCTTT. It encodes CASSFEQGSTEAFF.

The CDR3 loop is CASSLGQGTPREQYF. The CDR3 DNA is TGTGCCAGCAGCTTAGGACAGGGGACCCCTCGCGAGCAGTACTTC. This rearrangement joins TRBV11-2 to TRBJ2-7; 8 positions match TRBD1. The CDR3 is 15 amino acids. The germline gives CDR1 SGHAT, CDR2 FQNNGV. Trimming cost V 1 base and J 6 bases; bases outside gene matches: 8.

CDR3 region: CAWSVGVGRRMGNEQFF. For the CDR3, the DNA is TGTGCCTGGAGTGTAGGAGTAGGGAGGCGGATGGGCAATGAGCAGTTCTTC. This chain uses TRBV30 with TRBJ2-1, with D perhaps matching TRBD2 (6 bases). Germline assignment: CDR1 GTSNPN and CDR2 SVGIG (reference sequence). The CDR3 spans 17 residues. Between the trimmed V and J ends, which lost 0 bases and 6 bases, there was a span of 21 bases.

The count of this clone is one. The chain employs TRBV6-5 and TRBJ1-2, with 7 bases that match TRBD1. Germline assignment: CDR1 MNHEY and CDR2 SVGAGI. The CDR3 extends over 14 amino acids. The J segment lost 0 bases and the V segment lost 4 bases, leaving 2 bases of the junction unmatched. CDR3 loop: CASSSGTANYGYTF. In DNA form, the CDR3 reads TGTGCCAGCAGTTCGGGGACAGCTAACTATGGCTACACCTTC.

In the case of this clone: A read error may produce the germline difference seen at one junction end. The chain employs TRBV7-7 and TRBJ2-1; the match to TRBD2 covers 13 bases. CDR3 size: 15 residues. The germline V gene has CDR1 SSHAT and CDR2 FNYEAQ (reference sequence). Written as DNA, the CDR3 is TGTGCTAGCAGCTTTGGGACTAGCGGGACCAATGAGCAGTTCTTC. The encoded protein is CASSFGTSGTNEQFF.

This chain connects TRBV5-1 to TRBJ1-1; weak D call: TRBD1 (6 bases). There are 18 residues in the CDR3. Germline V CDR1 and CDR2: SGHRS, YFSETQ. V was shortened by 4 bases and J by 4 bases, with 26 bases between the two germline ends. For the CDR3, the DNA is TGCGCCAGCAGCACCTCCCGGGGGGCCCCGGAAAGGGGCACTGAAGCTTTCTTT. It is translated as CASSTSRGAPERGTEAFF.

The CDR3 here is CASSPYSALQETQYF. The CDR3, as DNA: TGTGCCAGCAGCCCTTATAGCGCCCTCCAAGAGACCCAGTACTTC. The chain uses TRBV5-4 and TRBJ2-5; D may be TRBD2 (5 bases). The germline V gene encodes CDR1 SGHNT and CDR2 YYREEE (reference sequence). V lost 4 bases, J lost 1 base, and 14 bases lay in between. There are 15 residues in the CDR3.

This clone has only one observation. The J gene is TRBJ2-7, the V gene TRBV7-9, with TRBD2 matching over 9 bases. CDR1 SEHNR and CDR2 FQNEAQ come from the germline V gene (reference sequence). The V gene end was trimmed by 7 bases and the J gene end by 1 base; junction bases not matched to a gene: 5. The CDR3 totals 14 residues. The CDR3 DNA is TGTGCCAGCACCGGGACTAGCTTGTCCTACGAGCAGTACTTC. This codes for CASTGTSLSYEQYF.

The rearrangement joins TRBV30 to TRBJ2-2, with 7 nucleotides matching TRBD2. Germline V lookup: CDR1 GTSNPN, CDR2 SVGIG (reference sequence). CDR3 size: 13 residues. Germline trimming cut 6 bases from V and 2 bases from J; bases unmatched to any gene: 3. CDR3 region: CACSAGNTGELFF. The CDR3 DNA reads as TGTGCCTGTTCAGCGGGAAACACCGGGGAGCTGTTTTTT.

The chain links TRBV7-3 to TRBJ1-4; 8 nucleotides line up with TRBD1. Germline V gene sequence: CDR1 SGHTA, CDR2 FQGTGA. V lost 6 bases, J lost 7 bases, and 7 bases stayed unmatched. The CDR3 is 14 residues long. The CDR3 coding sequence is TGTGCCAGCAGTGCAGGGGGCTGGGGTGAAAAACTGTTTTTT. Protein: CASSAGGWGEKLFF.

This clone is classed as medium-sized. The chain's CDR3 is CASSGRDNSYEQYF. Here the CDR3 DNA reads TGTGCCAGCAGCGGCCGGGACAACTCCTACGAGCAGTACTTC. This rearrangement joins TRBV21-1 to TRBJ2-7; no DNA check was done on the table's D call, TRBD1. TRBV21-1 is assigned pseudogene status. This CDR3 has 14 residues.

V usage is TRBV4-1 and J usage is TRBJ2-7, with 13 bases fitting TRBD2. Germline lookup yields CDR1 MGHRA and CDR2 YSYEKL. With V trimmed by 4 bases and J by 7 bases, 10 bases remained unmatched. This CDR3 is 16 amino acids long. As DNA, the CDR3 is TGCGCCAGCAGCCCAACTAGCGGGAGGGGATCATCTGAGCAGTACTTC. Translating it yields CASSPTSGRGSSEQYF.

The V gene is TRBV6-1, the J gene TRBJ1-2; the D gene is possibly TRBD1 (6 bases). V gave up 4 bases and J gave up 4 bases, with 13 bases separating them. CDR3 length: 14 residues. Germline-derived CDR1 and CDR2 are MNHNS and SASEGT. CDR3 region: CASSAGQHSYGYTF. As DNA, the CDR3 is TGTGCCAGCAGTGCGGGACAACATTCCTATGGCTACACCTTC.

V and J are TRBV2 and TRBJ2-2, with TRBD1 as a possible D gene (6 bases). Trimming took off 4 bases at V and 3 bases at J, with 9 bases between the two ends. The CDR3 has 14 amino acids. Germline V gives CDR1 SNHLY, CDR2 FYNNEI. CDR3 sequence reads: CASSVQGDTGELFF. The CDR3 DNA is TGTGCCAGCAGTGTACAGGGCGACACCGGGGAGCTGTTTTTT.